This entry is about one T cell receptor (beta chain). Its antigen remains unidentified. It has no much larger one-base neighbor in the sample; base qualities were not kept. The data were taken from a study of a mutant IDH1 vaccine in newly diagnosed glioma (dated by TCRdb to about 2021). As for the study more broadly: Across visits V03 through V10, patients got a total of eight vaccinations, given in weeks 1, 3, 5, 7, 11, 15, 19 and 23. Peripheral blood was collected at six visits: V03 (baseline), V05, V07, V10, V12 and V13. Longitudinal TCRB deep sequencing was performed for some 25 treated patients wherever samples were available for exploratory analyses. Vaccination was initiated 4-6 weeks after radiotherapy alone, or concurrently with temozolomide cycles in the chemotherapy-containing groups. Before enrollment, patients had received standard therapy of radiotherapy alone, temozolomide alone, or radiochemotherapy with temozolomide; most received the combination. Of the roughly 31 treated patients, approximately 60% were male and about 38% were female, and the mean age was roughly 38 years.

The library was built by means of the immunoSEQ multiplex PCR assay. The hsTCRB Kit was used according to the manufacturer's protocol to amplify rearranged TCR beta chain sequences. An Illumina MiSeq was used to sequence the TCRB libraries. The authors processed their data as follows. The proprietary platform of the kit vendor was used for demultiplexing, trimming and gene mapping. TCRdb mirrors the immuneACCESS table, restricted to in-frame sequences. Some clones are absent from its copies; in checked studies, under half trace to an unresolved V gene, and the reason for the others is unknown. V and J calls and clone size follow that table, whereas D and trimming were derived from the DNA. The sample table records about 50,000 clones; more than 70% of these occur just once. Of the sample, about 5.2% falls within the top ten clones. Here is what the overall study found, with its caveats: The authors noted that analyses of patient blood samples could not be reproduced because of sample limitations. Immune responses induced by the vaccine were seen in roughly 95% of patients across multiple MHC alleles. No apparent relationship was observed between pseudoprogression and alterations in the top peripheral T cell clonotypes detected by TCRB sequencing. Availability determined which PBMC samples were chosen for TCRB deep sequencing.

Read against the paper, the sample's time point label means: week 5, during vaccination. Each vaccine dose, consisting of 300 ug of a 20-mer mutant IDH1 peptide in Montanide, was administered subcutaneously with topical imiquimod. Donors had newly diagnosed WHO grade 3 or 4 IDH1-mutant astrocytomas with loss of nuclear ATRX. The samples were drawn from NOA16, a multicentre, single-arm, open-label phase I trial in Germany that tested a mutant IDH1 peptide vaccine in humans for the first time. Genomic DNA for TCRB sequencing was extracted from EDTA blood using the DNeasy Blood and Tissue Kit. Deletion took 3 bases off V and 5 bases off J, with a span of 14 bases between the germline ends. Based on the germline V gene (reference sequence), the CDR1 and CDR2 sequences are LNHDA and SQIVND. The CDR3, cysteine through phenylalanine, is 15 amino acids long. Only the CDR3 region is kept as DNA, spanning 45 bases read in frame from base 1.

The chain was built from TRBV19 and TRBJ2-1, with the D gene tentatively TRBD1 or TRBD2, based on 6 matching bases in each. This material consisted of PBMCs, taken from a glioma patient whose treatment included an IDH1 peptide vaccine. The TCR was taken from a man between 45 and 60 years old with glioma. This receptor carries the CDR3 CASSIGGRLNNEQFF. The DNA sequence is given as TGTGCCAGTAGTATCGGGGGCAGGCTAAACAATGAGCAGTTCTTC.